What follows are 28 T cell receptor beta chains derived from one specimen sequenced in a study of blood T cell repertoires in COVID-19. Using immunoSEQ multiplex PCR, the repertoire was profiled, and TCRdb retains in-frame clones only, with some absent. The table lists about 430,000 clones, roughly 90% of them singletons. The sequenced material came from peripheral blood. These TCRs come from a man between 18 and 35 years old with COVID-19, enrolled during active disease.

The CDR3 DNA reads TGTGCCAGCAGTTTGGGAGCGCTAGCCAAAAACATTCAGTACTTC. Encoded protein: CASSLGALAKNIQYF. The chain carries TRBV6-5 and TRBJ2-4; maybe TRBD2 (5 bases). The CDR3 runs to 15 residues. Trimming removed 4 bases from V and 0 bases from J, with 10 bases in between. Germline V CDR1 and CDR2: MNHEY, SVGAGI.

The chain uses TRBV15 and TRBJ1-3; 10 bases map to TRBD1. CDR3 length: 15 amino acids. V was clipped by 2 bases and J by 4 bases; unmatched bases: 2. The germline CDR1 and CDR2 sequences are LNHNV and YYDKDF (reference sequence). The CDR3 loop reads CATSRLTGGGNTIYF. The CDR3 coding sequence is TGTGCCACCAGCAGACTGACAGGGGGCGGAAACACCATATATTTT.

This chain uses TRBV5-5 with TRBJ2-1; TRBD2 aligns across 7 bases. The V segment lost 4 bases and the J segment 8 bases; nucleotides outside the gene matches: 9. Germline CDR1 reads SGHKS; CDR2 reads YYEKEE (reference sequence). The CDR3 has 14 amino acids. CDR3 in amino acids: CASSPWTSTDEQFF. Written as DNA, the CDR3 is TGTGCCAGCAGCCCCTGGACTAGTACCGATGAGCAGTTCTTC.

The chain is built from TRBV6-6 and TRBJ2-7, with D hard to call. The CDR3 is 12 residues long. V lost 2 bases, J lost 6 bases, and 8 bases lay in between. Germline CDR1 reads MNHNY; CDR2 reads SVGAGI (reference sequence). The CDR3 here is CASSYPPREQYF. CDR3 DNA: TGTGCCAGCAGTTACCCCCCCCGCGAGCAGTACTTC.

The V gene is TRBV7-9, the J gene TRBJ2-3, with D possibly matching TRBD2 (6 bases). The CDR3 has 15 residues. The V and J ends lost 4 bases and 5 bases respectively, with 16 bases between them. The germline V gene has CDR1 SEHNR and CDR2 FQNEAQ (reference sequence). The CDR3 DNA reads TGTGCCAGCAGCTCCCCCGCCCGGGAGTTAGATACGCAGTATTTT. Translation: CASSSPARELDTQYF.

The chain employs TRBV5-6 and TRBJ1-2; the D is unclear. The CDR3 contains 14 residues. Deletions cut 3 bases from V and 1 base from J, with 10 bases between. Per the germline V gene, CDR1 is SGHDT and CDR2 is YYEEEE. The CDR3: CASSSRGGNYGYTF. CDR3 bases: TGTGCCAGCAGCTCCCGTGGCGGTAACTATGGCTACACCTTC.

Here the CDR3 reads CASSTPDINYEQYF. CDR3 sequence (DNA): TGTGCCAGCAGCACTCCCGACATCAACTACGAGCAGTACTTC. The chain recombines TRBV5-6 with TRBJ2-7; D not certain. The CDR3 has 14 amino acids. The germline V and J ends were trimmed by 4 bases and 3 bases, with 14 bases remaining between them. CDR1 SGHDT and CDR2 YYEEEE come from the germline V gene.

The DNA of the CDR3 is TGCGCCAGCAGCCCTCGGGACAGGGTTTCTGAAGCTTTCTTT. It specifies CASSPRDRVSEAFF. The chain carries TRBV5-1 and TRBJ1-1; TRBD1 aligns across 9 bases. The CDR3 is 14 amino acids. The germline V gene encodes CDR1 SGHRS and CDR2 YFSETQ. V lost 4 bases, J lost 6 bases, and 7 bases stayed unmatched.

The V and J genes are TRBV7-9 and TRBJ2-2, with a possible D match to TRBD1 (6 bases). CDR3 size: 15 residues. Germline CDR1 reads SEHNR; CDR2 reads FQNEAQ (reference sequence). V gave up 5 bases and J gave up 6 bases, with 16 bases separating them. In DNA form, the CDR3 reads TGTGCCAGCAGCCTCAGGGGAAACGGAGCCGGGGAGCTGTTTTTT. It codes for CASSLRGNGAGELFF.

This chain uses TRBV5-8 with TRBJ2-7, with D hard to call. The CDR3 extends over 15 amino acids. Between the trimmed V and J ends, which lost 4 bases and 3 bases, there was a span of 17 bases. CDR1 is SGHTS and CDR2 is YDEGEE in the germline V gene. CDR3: CASSHIDTAYYEQYF. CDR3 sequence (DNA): TGTGCCAGCAGCCATATTGACACTGCCTACTACGAGCAGTACTTC.

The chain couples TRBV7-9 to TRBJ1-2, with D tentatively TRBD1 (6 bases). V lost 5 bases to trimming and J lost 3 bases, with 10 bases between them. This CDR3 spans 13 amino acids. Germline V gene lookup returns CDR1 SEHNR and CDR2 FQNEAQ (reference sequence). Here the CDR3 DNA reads TGTGCCAGCAGCCCGGACAGCCACTATGGCTACACCTTC. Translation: CASSPDSHYGYTF. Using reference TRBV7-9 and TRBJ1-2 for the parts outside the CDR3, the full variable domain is DTGVSQNPRHKITKRGQNVTFRCDPISEHNRLYWYRQTLGQGPEFLTYFQNEAQLEKSRLLSDRFSAERPKGSFSTLEIQRTEQGDSAMYLCASSPDSHYGYTFGSGTRLTVV.

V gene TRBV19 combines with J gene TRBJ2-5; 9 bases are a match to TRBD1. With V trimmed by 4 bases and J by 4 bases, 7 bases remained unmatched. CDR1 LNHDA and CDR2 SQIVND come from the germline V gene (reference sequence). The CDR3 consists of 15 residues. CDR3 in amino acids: CASSSAGTGRETQYF. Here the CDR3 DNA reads TGTGCCAGTAGTAGCGCCGGGACAGGGAGAGAGACCCAGTACTTC. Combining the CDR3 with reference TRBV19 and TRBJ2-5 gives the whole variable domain DGGITQSPKYLFRKEGQNVTLSCEQNLNHDAMYWYRQDPGQGLRLIYYSQIVNDFQKGDIAEGYSVSREKKESFPLTVTSAQKNPTAFYLCASSSAGTGRETQYFGPGTRLLVL.

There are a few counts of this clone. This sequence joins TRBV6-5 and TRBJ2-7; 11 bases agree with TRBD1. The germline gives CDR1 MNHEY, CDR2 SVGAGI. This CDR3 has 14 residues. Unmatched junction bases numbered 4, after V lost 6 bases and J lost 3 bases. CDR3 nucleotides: TGTGCCAGCAGCCAGGACAGGGGGCTCTACGAGCAGTACTTC. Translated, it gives CASSQDRGLYEQYF.

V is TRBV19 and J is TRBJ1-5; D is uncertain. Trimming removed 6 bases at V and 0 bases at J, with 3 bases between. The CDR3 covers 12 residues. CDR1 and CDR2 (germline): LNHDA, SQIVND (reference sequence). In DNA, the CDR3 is TGTGCCAGTAGCCATAGCAATCAGCCCCAGCATTTT. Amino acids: CASSHSNQPQHF.

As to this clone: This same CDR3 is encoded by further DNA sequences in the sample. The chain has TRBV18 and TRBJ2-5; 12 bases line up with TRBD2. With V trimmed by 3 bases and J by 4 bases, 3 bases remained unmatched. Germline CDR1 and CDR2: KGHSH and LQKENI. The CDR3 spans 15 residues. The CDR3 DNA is TGTGCCAGCTCACCCGGACTAGCGGGGCCAGAGACCCAGTACTTC. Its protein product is CASSPGLAGPETQYF.

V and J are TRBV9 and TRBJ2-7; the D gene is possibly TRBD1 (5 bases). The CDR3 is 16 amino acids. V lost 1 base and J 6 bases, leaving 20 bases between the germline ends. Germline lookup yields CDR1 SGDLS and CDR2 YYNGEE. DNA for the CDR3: TGTGCCAGCAGCGTATCCGTGGAGAAGCCCCAGGGCGAGCAGTACTTC. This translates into CASSVSVEKPQGEQYF.

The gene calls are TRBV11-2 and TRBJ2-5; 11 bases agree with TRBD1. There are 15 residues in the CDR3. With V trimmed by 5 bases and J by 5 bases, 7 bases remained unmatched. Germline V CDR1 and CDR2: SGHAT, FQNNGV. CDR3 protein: CASSPGTGGLETQYF. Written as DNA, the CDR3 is TGTGCCAGCAGCCCCGGGACAGGGGGGTTGGAGACCCAGTACTTC.

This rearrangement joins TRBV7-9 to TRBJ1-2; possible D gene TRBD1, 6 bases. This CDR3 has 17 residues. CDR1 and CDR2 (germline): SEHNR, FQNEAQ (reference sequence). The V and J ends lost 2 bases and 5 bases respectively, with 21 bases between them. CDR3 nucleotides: TGTGCCAGCAGCTTACGGGGGGCAAACAGGGTAGGATATGGCTACACCTTC. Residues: CASSLRGANRVGYGYTF.

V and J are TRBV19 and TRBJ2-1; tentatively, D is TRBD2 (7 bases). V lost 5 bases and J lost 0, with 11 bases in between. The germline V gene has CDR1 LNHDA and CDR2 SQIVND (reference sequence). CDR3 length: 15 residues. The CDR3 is CASSLGGRSYNEQFF. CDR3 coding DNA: TGTGCCAGTAGTCTCGGGGGGCGCTCCTACAATGAGCAGTTCTTC.

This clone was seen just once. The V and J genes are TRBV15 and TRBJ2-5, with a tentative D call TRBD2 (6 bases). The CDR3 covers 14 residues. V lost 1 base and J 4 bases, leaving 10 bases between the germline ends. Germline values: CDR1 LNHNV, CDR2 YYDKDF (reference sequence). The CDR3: CATSRALGGETQYF. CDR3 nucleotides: TGTGCCACCAGCAGAGCGCTGGGGGGAGAGACCCAGTACTTC.

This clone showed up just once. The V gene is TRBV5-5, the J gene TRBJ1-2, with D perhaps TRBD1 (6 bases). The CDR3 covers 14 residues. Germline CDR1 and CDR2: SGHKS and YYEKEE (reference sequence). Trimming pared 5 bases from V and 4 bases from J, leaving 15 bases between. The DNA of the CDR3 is TGTGCCAGCAGTCCTGACAGGAGCTTCTATGGCTACACCTTC. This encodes CASSPDRSFYGYTF.

DNA for the CDR3: TGTGCCAGCTCACCACAGCGGGAGGCTGGAAACACCATATATTTT. Protein: CASSPQREAGNTIYF. The chain is built from TRBV18 and TRBJ1-3, with D uncertain. This CDR3 comprises 15 residues. The germline V and J ends were trimmed by 1 base and 2 bases, with 9 bases remaining between them. CDR1 and CDR2 from the germline V gene are KGHSH and LQKENI. Full variable domain (remainder filled in from reference TRBV18 and TRBJ1-3): NAGVMQNPRHLVRRRGQEARLRCSPMKGHSHVYWYRQLPEEGLKFMVYLQKENIIDESGMPKERFSAEFPKEGPSILRIQQVVRGDSAAYFCASSPQREAGNTIYFGEGSWLTVV.

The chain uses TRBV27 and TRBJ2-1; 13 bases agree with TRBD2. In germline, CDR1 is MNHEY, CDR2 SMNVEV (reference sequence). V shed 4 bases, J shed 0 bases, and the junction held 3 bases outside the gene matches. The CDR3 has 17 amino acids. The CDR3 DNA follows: TGTGCCAGCAGTTCTAGGACTAGCGGGAGCTCCTACAATGAGCAGTTCTTC. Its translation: CASSSRTSGSSYNEQFF.

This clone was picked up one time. The CDR3 sequence: CATSRILAVNGDTQYF. CDR3 bases: TGTGCCACCAGCAGGATACTAGCGGTGAACGGAGATACGCAGTATTTT. The chain recombines TRBV15 with TRBJ2-3, with TRBD2 matching 8 bases. The ends lost 3 bases at V and 5 bases at J; junction bases unmatched: 10. The CDR3 runs to 16 residues. Germline lookup yields CDR1 LNHNV and CDR2 YYDKDF (reference sequence).

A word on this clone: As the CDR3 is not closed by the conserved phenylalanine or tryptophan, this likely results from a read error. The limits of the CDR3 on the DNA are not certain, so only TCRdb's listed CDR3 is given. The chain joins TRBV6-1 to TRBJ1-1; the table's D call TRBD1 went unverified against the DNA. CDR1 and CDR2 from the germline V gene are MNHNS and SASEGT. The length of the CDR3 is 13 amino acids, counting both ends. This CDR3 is CASSEIDREVPLR.

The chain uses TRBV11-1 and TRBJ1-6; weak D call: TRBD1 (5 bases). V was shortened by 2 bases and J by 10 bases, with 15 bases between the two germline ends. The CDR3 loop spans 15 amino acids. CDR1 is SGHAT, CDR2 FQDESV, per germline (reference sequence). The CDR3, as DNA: TGTGCCAGCAGCTTACATACAGGAATTACCTCACCCCTCCACTTT. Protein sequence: CASSLHTGITSPLHF.

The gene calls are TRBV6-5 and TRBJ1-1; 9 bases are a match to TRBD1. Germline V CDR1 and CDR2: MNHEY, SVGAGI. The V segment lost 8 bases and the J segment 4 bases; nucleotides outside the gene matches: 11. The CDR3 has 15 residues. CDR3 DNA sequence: TGTGCCAGCGAACAGGGGGCGTTTGGAGTCACTGAAGCTTTCTTT. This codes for CASEQGAFGVTEAFF.

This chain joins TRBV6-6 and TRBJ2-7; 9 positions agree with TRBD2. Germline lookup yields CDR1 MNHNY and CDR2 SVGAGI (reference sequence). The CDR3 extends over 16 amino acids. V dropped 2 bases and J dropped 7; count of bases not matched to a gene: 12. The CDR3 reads CASSYPGGSGGWEQYF. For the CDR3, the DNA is TGTGCCAGCAGTTACCCAGGGGGTAGCGGGGGCTGGGAGCAGTACTTC.